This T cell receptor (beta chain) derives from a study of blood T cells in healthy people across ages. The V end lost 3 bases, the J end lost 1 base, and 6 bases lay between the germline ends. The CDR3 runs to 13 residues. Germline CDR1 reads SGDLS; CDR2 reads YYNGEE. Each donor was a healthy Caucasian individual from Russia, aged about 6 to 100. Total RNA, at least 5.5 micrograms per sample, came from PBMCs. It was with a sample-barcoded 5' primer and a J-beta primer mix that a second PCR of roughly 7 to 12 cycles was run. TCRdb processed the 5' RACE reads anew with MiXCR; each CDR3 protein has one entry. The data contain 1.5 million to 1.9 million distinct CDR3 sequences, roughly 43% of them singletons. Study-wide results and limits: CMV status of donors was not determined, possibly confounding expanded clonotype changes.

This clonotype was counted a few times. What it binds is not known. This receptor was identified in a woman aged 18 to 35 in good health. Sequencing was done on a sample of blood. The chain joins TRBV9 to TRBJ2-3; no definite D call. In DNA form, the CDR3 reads TGTGCCAGCAGCGGCGAGGGCACAGATACGCAGTATTTT. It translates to CASSGEGTDTQYF.